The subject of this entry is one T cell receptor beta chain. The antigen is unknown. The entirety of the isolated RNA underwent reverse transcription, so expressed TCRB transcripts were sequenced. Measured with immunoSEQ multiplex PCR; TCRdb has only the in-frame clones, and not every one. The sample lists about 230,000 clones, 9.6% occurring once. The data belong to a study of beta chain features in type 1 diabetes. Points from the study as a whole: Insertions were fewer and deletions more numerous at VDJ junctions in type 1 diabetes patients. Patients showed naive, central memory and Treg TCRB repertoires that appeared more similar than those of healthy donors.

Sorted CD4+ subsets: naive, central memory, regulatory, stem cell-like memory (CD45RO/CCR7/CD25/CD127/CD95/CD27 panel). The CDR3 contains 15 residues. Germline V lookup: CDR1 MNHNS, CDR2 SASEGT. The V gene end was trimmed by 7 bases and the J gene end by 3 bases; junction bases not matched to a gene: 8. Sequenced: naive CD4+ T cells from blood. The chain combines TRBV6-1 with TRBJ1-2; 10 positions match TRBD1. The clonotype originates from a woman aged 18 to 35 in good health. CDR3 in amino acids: CASTITGQGHYGYTF. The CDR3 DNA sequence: TGTGCCAGCACCATTACGGGACAGGGGCACTATGGCTACACCTTC.